This T cell receptor beta chain was identified during a study of cytomegalovirus exposure and HLA in healthy donors. Overall study results and limits: Associated with cytomegalovirus, according to the listing, were 150 to 200 TCR beta chains. Earlier analysis yielded a pattern in which most TCR beta V segments were productive about 87% or about 30% of the time. In a later analysis, HLA-associated TCR beta chains were more clonally expanded than equally common others.

This clone has only a few counts. Its antigen is unknown. The PCR contained 60 Vbeta and 13 Jbeta primers. The method was immunoSEQ multiplex PCR; TCRdb's version includes in-frame clones alone and lacks a portion of them. The table shows some 150,000 clones, with around 80% occurring only once. The CDR3 consists of 15 residues. Germline V gives CDR1 SGHTA, CDR2 FQGNSA. V was clipped by 1 base and J by 5 bases; unmatched bases: 5. This sequence was found in a woman aged 45-59 years in good health and CMV-seropositive. The sequencing input was PBMCs. This rearrangement joins TRBV7-2 to TRBJ2-7; 10 bases map to TRBD2. CDR3 residues: CASSLVVTSGNEQYF. The CDR3 region has the DNA TGTGCCAGCAGCTTAGTCGTTACTAGCGGGAACGAGCAGTACTTC. The variable domain in full, with the rest retrieved from reference TRBV7-2 and TRBJ2-7, is GAGVSQSPSNKVTEKGKDVELRCDPISGHTALYWYRQSLGQGLEFLIYFQGNSAPDKSGLPSDRFSAERTGGSVSTLTIQRTQQEDSAVYLCASSLVVTSGNEQYFGPGTRLTVT.